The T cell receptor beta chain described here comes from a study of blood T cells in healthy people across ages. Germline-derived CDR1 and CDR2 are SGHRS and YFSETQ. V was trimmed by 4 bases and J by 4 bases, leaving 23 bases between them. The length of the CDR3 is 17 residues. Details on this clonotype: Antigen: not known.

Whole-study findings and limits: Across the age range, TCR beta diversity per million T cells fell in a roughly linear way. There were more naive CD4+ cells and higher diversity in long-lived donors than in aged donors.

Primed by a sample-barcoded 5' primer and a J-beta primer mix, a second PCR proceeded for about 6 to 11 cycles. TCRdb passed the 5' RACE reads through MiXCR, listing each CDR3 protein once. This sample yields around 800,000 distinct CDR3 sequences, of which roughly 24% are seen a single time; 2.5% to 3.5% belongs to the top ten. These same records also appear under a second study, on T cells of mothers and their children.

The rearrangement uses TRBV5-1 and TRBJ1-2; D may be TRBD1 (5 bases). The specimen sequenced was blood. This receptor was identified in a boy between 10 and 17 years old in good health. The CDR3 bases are TGCGCCAGCAGCCCGCAGGGCCAACGAGGGACTAGCTATGGCTACACCTTC. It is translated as CASSPQGQRGTSYGYTF.